This TCR beta chain was captured by sequencing in a study of blood T cell repertoires in COVID-19. As for the study in general: Sites across the United States, Italy and Spain contributed samples from acute and convalescent COVID-19. Sources were T cells, B-cell-depleted T cells, or PBMCs; the material itself was cDNA or gDNA.

Germline values: CDR1 SGDLS, CDR2 YYNGEE. Trimming stripped 3 bases from V and 0 bases from J, with 16 bases between. CDR3 size: 18 residues. Authors' processing steps: Quantification of nucleated cells was approximated via reference gene primer amplification. Data came from immunoSEQ multiplex PCR; TCRdb stores just in-frame clones and leaves some out. V and J calls and clone size are as listed in that table; D and trimming were resolved from the DNA. Of approximately 60,000 clones in the sample, approximately 80% are singletons; the top ten hold about 20%. Sequenced sample: peripheral blood. The clonotype was recovered from a woman older than 75 with active or convalescent COVID-19. The chain uses TRBV9 and TRBJ1-6; D is possibly TRBD1 (5 bases). CDR3 loop: CASSDEQGSFSYNSPLHF. The CDR3 DNA reads TGTGCCAGCAGCGATGAGCAGGGATCTTTCTCCTATAATTCACCCCTCCACTTT.